The present T cell receptor (beta chain) was sequenced within a study of vaccination and CD4 T cells after COVID-19. As for the study in general: Two mRNA vaccine doses were given, either BNT162b2 or mRNA-1273. Diagnosis preceded the drawing of post-COVID samples by a median roughly 96 days (range 35 to 161). Collection of post-vaccine samples followed dose two by a median about 72 days, spanning a range of 14 to 241.

Once obtained from cultured CD4+ T cells, the DNA was sequenced using the Oncomine TCR Beta short-read assay. TCRdb called the PCR reads again in MiXCR, with one record for every CDR3 protein. The sample shows around 21,000 distinct CDR3 sequences, around 60% of them seen only once. The treatment here: roughly 10-day PBMC culture with coronavirus spike peptide pools or control peptides (ViraFEST assay). Culture conditions combined two million PBMCs per well with 9 to 10 IU/ml IL-2 and roughly 10 ug/ml peptide pools. The sample holds one count of this clonotype. Its antigen is still unknown. CDR1 is DFQATT and CDR2 is SNEGSKA in the germline V gene (reference sequence). V was clipped by 1 base and J by 5 bases, with 11 bases between them. The CDR3 loop spans 13 amino acids.

V usage is TRBV20-1 and J usage is TRBJ2-5; either TRBD1 or TRBD2 may supply D (5 bases each). The source material was CD4+ T cells from blood, cultured in vitro, sampled after SARS-CoV-2 vaccination. This receptor was identified in a human donor who had recovered from COVID-19. The CDR3 sequence: CSARGGVGETQYF. The CDR3 nucleotides read TGCAGTGCTAGAGGAGGGGTCGGGGAGACCCAGTACTTC.